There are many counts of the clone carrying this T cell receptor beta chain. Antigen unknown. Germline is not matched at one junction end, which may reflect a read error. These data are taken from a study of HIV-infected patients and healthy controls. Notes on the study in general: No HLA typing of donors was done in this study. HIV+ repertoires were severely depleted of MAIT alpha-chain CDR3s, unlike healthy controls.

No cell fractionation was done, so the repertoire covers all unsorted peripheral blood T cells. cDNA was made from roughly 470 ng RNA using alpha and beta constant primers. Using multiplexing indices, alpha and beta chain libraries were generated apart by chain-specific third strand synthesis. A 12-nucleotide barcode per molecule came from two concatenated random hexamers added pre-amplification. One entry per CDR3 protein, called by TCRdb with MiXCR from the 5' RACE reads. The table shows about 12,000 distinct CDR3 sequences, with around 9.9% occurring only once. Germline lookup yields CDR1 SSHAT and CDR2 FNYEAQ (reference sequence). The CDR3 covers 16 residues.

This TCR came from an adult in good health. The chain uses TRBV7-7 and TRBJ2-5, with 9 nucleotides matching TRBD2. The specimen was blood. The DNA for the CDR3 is TGTGCTAGCAGCTTAGGTCTAGCGGGACCCCAAGAGACCCAGTACTTC. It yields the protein CASSLGLAGPQETQYF.